Below, 12 T cell receptor beta chains from the same sample are listed, as sequenced in a study of CD8+ T cells in alopecia areata. Sequencing relied on a cDNA template that was reverse transcribed from extracted RNA. TCRdb keeps only in-frame clones here, not all; method: immunoSEQ multiplex PCR. The top ten hold under 1.2% of the sample, which has 150,000 to 200,000 clones, roughly 60% seen once. Treatment described: oral pan-JAK inhibitor, 5-10 mg twice daily. This specimen consisted of CD4+ T cells sorted from blood, obtained at week 24, from a patient treated with tofacitinib. Receptor source: a human donor with alopecia areata.

The V gene is TRBV9, the J gene TRBJ2-7; D gene unclear. V lost 4 bases to trimming and J lost 6 bases, with 17 bases between them. The CDR3 loop spans 14 amino acids. Germline values: CDR1 SGDLS, CDR2 YYNGEE. For the CDR3, the DNA is TGTGCCAGCAGCCCCACGAGTGAAAACGGCGAGCAGTACTTC. This sequence encodes CASSPTSENGEQYF.

The sample holds a few counts of this clone. This chain connects TRBV2 to TRBJ2-3; TRBD2 matches 8 bases. Germline trimming cut 5 bases from V and 0 bases from J; bases unmatched to any gene: 10. CDR1 SNHLY and CDR2 FYNNEI come from the germline V gene. CDR3 length: 17 amino acids. DNA of the CDR3: TGTGCCAGCAGTCGCGGGCCACTAGCGGCTAGCACAGATACGCAGTATTTT. This codes for CASSRGPLAASTDTQYF.

The rearrangement links TRBV5-1 to TRBJ1-1, with D perhaps TRBD1 (5 bases). Trimming left V 6 bases short and J 6 bases short, with 21 bases between. Germline V CDR1 and CDR2: SGHRS, YFSETQ. CDR3 length: 15 amino acids. The CDR3 reads CASNPSASGTAEAFF. CDR3 DNA: TGCGCCAGCAACCCTTCCGCCAGCGGGACCGCTGAAGCTTTCTTT.

The chain combines TRBV11-2 with TRBJ1-1, with D unresolved. V was shortened by 2 bases and J by 2 bases, with 6 bases between the two germline ends. Germline values: CDR1 SGHAT, CDR2 FQNNGV. The CDR3 is 13 amino acids. The DNA of the CDR3 is TGTGCCAGCAGCTTAACGGATAACACTGAAGCTTTCTTT. Translating gives CASSLTDNTEAFF.

V is TRBV4-3 and J is TRBJ1-5, with no clear D. The CDR3 consists of 14 residues. Per the germline V gene, CDR1 is LGHNA and CDR2 is YSLEER. V was pared by 0 bases and J by 7 bases, with 10 bases between. The DNA of the CDR3 is TGCGCCAGCAGCCAAGATTCCGGCGGACAGCCCCAGCATTTT. The encoded protein is CASSQDSGGQPQHF.

The V and J genes are TRBV2 and TRBJ2-2, with TRBD2 matching 7 bases. Germline values: CDR1 SNHLY, CDR2 FYNNEI. The CDR3 runs 14 residues. Unmatched junction bases numbered 6, after V lost 8 bases and J lost 3 bases. This chain's CDR3 is CASFRRGDTGELFF. CDR3 coding DNA: TGTGCCAGCTTTCGACGGGGGGACACCGGGGAGCTGTTTTTT.

This clone occurred a few times. Additional DNA sequences in this sample encode the identical CDR3. The V gene is TRBV29-1, the J gene TRBJ2-5; TRBD1 aligns across 7 bases. Germline V gives CDR1 SQVTM, CDR2 ANQGSEA. V lost 6 bases and J lost 5; bases outside the gene matches: 9. The CDR3 runs to 13 residues. This CDR3 is CSVAGTAQETQYF. Written as DNA, the CDR3 is TGCAGCGTCGCAGGGACAGCCCAGGAGACCCAGTACTTC.

The V gene is TRBV29-1, the J gene TRBJ2-1; 8 nucleotides align to TRBD1. Trimming removed 7 bases from V and 9 bases from J; junction bases left unmatched: 14. There are 14 residues in the CDR3. The germline gives CDR1 SQVTM, CDR2 ANQGSEA. The CDR3, as DNA: TGCAGCGGGGTAAGGACAGGGATGACTAGTGAGCAGTTCTTC. Translated, it gives CSGVRTGMTSEQFF.

The rearrangement links TRBV15 to TRBJ2-7; the D call may be TRBD1 or TRBD2 (5 bases each). This CDR3 has 14 residues. Germline V gene sequence: CDR1 LNHNV, CDR2 YYDKDF (reference sequence). V dropped 2 bases and J dropped 5 bases, with 13 bases sitting between them. The CDR3 spells CATSRRDPGDEQYF. CDR3 in DNA: TGTGCCACCAGCAGACGGGACCCCGGCGACGAGCAGTACTTC.

This clone has more than one count but fewer than ten. This rearrangement joins TRBV5-1 to TRBJ2-2, with D tentatively TRBD1 (5 bases). The CDR3 loop spans 15 amino acids. The V gene lost 2 bases and the J gene lost 2 bases, with 10 bases spanning the gap. From germline, CDR1 is SGHRS and CDR2 YFSETQ. The CDR3 coding sequence is TGCGCCAGCAGCTTCAGGGATGGAAACACCGGGGAGCTGTTTTTT. Translation: CASSFRDGNTGELFF.

This clone has just a few counts. This sequence joins TRBV13 and TRBJ2-7; TRBD2 might be the D (6 bases). Deletions cut 3 bases from V and 6 bases from J, with 12 bases between. The CDR3 loop spans 13 amino acids. Germline V gives CDR1 PRHDT, CDR2 FYEKMQ (reference sequence). CDR3 bases: TGTGCCAGCAGCTTCTGGGGGGTAGGCGAGCAGTACTTC. Its protein product is CASSFWGVGEQYF.

V gene TRBV30 combines with J gene TRBJ1-2; unclear D gene. CDR3 length equals 11 residues. Germline CDR1 reads GTSNPN; CDR2 reads SVGIG (reference sequence). Trimming shortened V by 4 bases and J by 0 bases, and 3 bases separated the two germline ends. CDR3 sequence reads: CAWTTNYGYTF. DNA for the CDR3: TGTGCCTGGACTACTAACTATGGCTACACCTTC.